Shown below are 17 T cell receptor beta chains from a single sample sequenced in a study of T cells in Graves' hyperthyroidism and ophthalmopathy. RNA transcripts gave rise to amplified TCR beta CDR3 regions. First-round RT-PCR targeting the TCR CDR3 was performed with the HTBI primer set. A single record per CDR3 protein comes from TCRdb applying MiXCR to the multiplex PCR reads. This table has 480,000 or so distinct CDR3 sequences, roughly 45% appearing once. Source material: peripheral blood or thyroid tissue (not recorded which). These receptors were collected from an adult woman with Graves' disease, either hyperthyroidism or ophthalmopathy (not recorded which).

The chain links TRBV5-1 to TRBJ2-2; D gene ambiguous. From germline, CDR1 is SGHRS and CDR2 YFSETQ. V was clipped by 0 bases and J by 4 bases, with 16 bases between them. The CDR3 is 17 residues long. CDR3 protein: CASSLAPARRGTGELFF. DNA for the CDR3: TGCGCCAGCAGCTTGGCCCCGGCCCGGCGCGGCACCGGGGAGCTGTTTTTT.

V is TRBV29-1 and J is TRBJ1-1, with D possibly matching TRBD1 (5 bases). Trimming stripped 8 bases from V and 8 bases from J, with 12 bases between. The CDR3 is made up of 10 amino acids. CDR1 and CDR2 (germline): SQVTM, ANQGSEA. The CDR3 is CSQEGNEAFF. The CDR3 DNA follows: TGCAGCCAAGAGGGGAACGAAGCTTTCTTT.

V is TRBV14 and J is TRBJ2-7; D might be TRBD1 (6 bases). V was pared by 0 bases and J by 1 base, with 13 bases between. CDR3 length equals 16 residues. The germline V gene encodes CDR1 SGHDN and CDR2 FVKESK. CDR3 DNA: TGTGCCAGCAGCCAAGATTTGGGGACACCTTCCTACGAGCAGTACTTC. Protein sequence: CASSQDLGTPSYEQYF.

This clonotype occurred many times. The chain links TRBV25-1 to TRBJ1-3; D gene uncertain. The V end lost 8 bases, the J end lost 1 base, and 6 bases lay between the germline ends. There are 12 residues in the CDR3. Germline loops: CDR1 MGHDK, CDR2 SYGVNS. This CDR3 reads CASHSSGNTIYF. CDR3 sequence (DNA): TGTGCCAGCCACTCATCTGGAAACACCATATATTTT.

J is TRBJ2-7 and V is TRBV7-9; D is possibly TRBD2 (6 bases). The CDR3 covers 13 residues. The germline V gene encodes CDR1 SEHNR and CDR2 FQNEAQ (reference sequence). V was trimmed by 5 bases and J by 3 bases, leaving 11 bases between them. The CDR3, as DNA: TGTGCCAGCAGCAAGACTAGGAACTACGAGCAGTACTTC. Protein sequence: CASSKTRNYEQYF.

In this sample, this clonotype turned up once. The V call is TRBV4-3, the J call TRBJ2-7; TRBD2 might be the D (5 bases). The CDR3 has 17 residues. The V end was cut by 0 bases, the J end by 2 bases, with 17 bases between. Germline CDR1 is LGHNA and CDR2 is YSLEER. The DNA of the CDR3 is TGCGCCAGCAGCCAAGAAGGTACGGTAGCGCGACCCTACGAGCAGTACTTC. Its translation: CASSQEGTVARPYEQYF.

The rearrangement links TRBV7-2 to TRBJ2-7, with D possibly TRBD2 on 6 matching bases. Trimming stripped 6 bases from V and 7 bases from J, with 19 bases between. This CDR3 is built from 14 residues. Germline values: CDR1 SGHTA, CDR2 FQGNSA. DNA for the CDR3: TGTGCCAGCAGTTTGCGGGGCTCAATGAGTGAGCAGTACTTC. Translating gives CASSLRGSMSEQYF.

This clonotype showed up just a few times. No conserved phenylalanine or tryptophan ends this CDR3, so it is likely a read error. This chain connects TRBV4-1 to TRBJ1-2; 9 bases line up with TRBD1. The germline gives CDR1 MGHRA, CDR2 YSYEKL. The V segment lost 7 bases and the J segment 4 bases; nucleotides outside the gene matches: 4. The CDR3 totals 13 residues. The CDR3 is CASTRQGGYGYTL. Here the CDR3 DNA reads TGCGCCAGCACCAGACAGGGGGGCTATGGCTACACCCTC.

The V gene is TRBV20-1, the J gene TRBJ1-2; D gene uncertain. Between the trimmed V and J ends, which lost 5 bases and 13 bases, there was a span of 11 bases. This CDR3 has 9 amino acids. Germline loops: CDR1 DFQATT, CDR2 SNEGSKA (reference sequence). The CDR3 is CSAARAPTF. CDR3 nucleotides: TGCAGTGCTGCGCGGGCGCCCACCTTC.

The chain couples TRBV2 to TRBJ2-5, with 9 bases lining up with TRBD2. The ends lost 4 bases at V and 2 bases at J; junction bases unmatched: 5. CDR1 and CDR2 (germline): SNHLY, FYNNEI. This CDR3 spans 15 amino acids. CDR3 residues: CASSVVLAGQETQYF. The CDR3 nucleotides read TGTGCCAGCAGTGTAGTGCTAGCGGGACAAGAGACCCAGTACTTC.

This clonotype was recorded at least ten times. The J gene is TRBJ2-7, the V gene TRBV9, with D tentatively TRBD2 (6 bases). Germline V CDR1 and CDR2: SGDLS, YYNGEE. V dropped 0 bases and J dropped 0 bases, with 10 bases sitting between them. CDR3 size: 15 residues. The CDR3 DNA is TGTGCCAGCAGCGTAGACGGGAGTCCCTCCTACGAGCAGTACTTC. This codes for CASSVDGSPSYEQYF. The full variable domain, with the rest looked up from reference TRBV9 and TRBJ2-7, is DSGVTQTPKHLITATGQRVTLRCSPRSGDLSVYWYQQSLDQGLQFLIQYYNGEERAKGNILERFSAQQFPDLHSELNLSSLELGDSALYFCASSVDGSPSYEQYFGPGTRLTVT.

This clonotype was seen once. The chain employs TRBV5-1 and TRBJ1-2; D gene ambiguous. Germline CDR1 and CDR2: SGHRS and YFSETQ. The ends were cut back, 8 bases at V and 7 bases at J, with 15 bases in the middle. The CDR3 length is 12 residues. The CDR3 DNA reads TGCGCCAGTAGACACCCTGTCCGTGGCTACACCTTC. This codes for CASRHPVRGYTF.

This clonotype was picked up many times. The chain carries TRBV6-5 and TRBJ1-1; D possibly corresponds to TRBD1 (5 bases). The ends were cut back, 0 bases at V and 7 bases at J, with 18 bases in the middle. This CDR3 is 16 amino acids long. The V gene's germline CDR1 is MNHEY and CDR2 SVGAGI. CDR3 region: CASSYSFGTVRNEAFF. In DNA form, the CDR3 reads TGTGCCAGCAGTTACTCATTCGGGACTGTCAGAAATGAAGCTTTCTTT.

This clonotype showed up just a few times. V is TRBV10-2 and J is TRBJ1-6; TRBD1 is a possible D gene (6 bases). Trimming pared 6 bases from V and 11 bases from J, leaving 11 bases between. Germline lookup yields CDR1 WSHSY and CDR2 SAAADI. The CDR3 loop spans 12 amino acids. The CDR3 region has the DNA TGCGCCAGCAGCCAGGGGCTAGCACCCCTCCACTTT. Encoded protein: CASSQGLAPLHF.

CDR3 amino acids: CASKRVGEGKFHEQYF. The CDR3 region has the DNA TGTGCCAGCAAACGAGTCGGGGAGGGCAAGTTCCACGAGCAGTACTTC. V and J are TRBV7-6 and TRBJ2-7; 7 bases fit TRBD2. The CDR3 extends over 16 amino acids. Germline loops: CDR1 SGHVS, CDR2 FNYEAQ. With 7 bases clipped from V and 5 bases from J, the junction kept 17 bases outside the gene matches. The full variable domain, with the rest looked up from reference TRBV7-6 and TRBJ2-7, is GAGVSQSPRYKVTKRGQDVALRCDPISGHVSLYWYRQALGQGPEFLTYFNYEAQQDKSGLPNDRFSAERPEGSISTLTIQRTEQRDSAMYRCASKRVGEGKFHEQYFGPGTRLTVT.

The rearrangement links TRBV2 to TRBJ2-5; either TRBD1 or TRBD2 may supply D (6 bases each). Per the germline V gene, CDR1 is SNHLY and CDR2 is FYNNEI. This CDR3 comprises 15 residues. V lost 6 bases, J lost 2 bases, and 16 bases lay in between. CDR3 loop: CASSWGGQSQETQYF. The DNA for the CDR3 is TGTGCCAGCAGCTGGGGAGGACAGTCTCAAGAGACCCAGTACTTC. Supplemented by reference TRBV2 and TRBJ2-5, the full variable domain reads EPEVTQTPSHQVTQMGQEVILRCVPISNHLYFYWYRQILGQKVEFLVSFYNNEISEKSEIFDDQFSVERPDGSNFTLKIRSTKLEDSAMYFCASSWGGQSQETQYFGPGTRLLVL.

The table lists this clonotype with many counts. CDR3 region: CAIRGSGVGNTIYF. The CDR3 DNA follows: TGTGCCATCAGAGGTTCAGGGGTCGGAAACACCATATATTTT. This sequence joins TRBV10-3 and TRBJ1-3; D possibly corresponds to TRBD1 (6 bases). The length of the CDR3 is 14 residues. CDR1 and CDR2 (germline): ENHRY, SYGVKD. V was cut by 6 bases and J by 4 bases, with 13 bases left in between.